Here is one T cell receptor beta chain with its context. The data derive from a study of cytotoxic CD8 clonotypes in ibrutinib-treated CLL. CDR1 is SGHNT and CDR2 is YYREEE in the germline V gene (reference sequence). The CDR3 loop spans 13 amino acids. V shed 4 bases, J shed 8 bases, and the junction held 8 bases outside the gene matches. Assay: immunoSEQ multiplex PCR; the TCRdb copy retains only in-frame clones and omits some. This sample has over 110,000 clones; approximately 89% occur once, and the top ten carry 10% to 13%. The clonotype comes from a human donor with chronic lymphocytic leukemia. The source was PBMCs, collected after 12 months of ibrutinib treatment. The rearrangement links TRBV5-4 to TRBJ1-2; 7 bases match TRBD1. CDR3 loop: CASSLDRNGGYTF. The CDR3 DNA reads as TGTGCCAGCAGCCTGGACAGGAACGGAGGCTACACCTTC.